These T cell receptor beta chains were read from a single sample in a study of T cell repertoires in cytomegalovirus infection. TCRdb fed the reads into MiXCR, producing one record per CDR3 protein. The sample lists over 85,000 distinct CDR3 sequences, approximately 17% seen once, with 8% in the top ten. Sequenced sample: PBMCs. All receptors derive from a human donor in good health (CMV status not recorded). Some clones in this sample may be carry-over from other donors' samples. Both conserved end residues are part of each CDR3. Fields, in order: J gene, clone size, V gene, D gene, CDR3 DNA, CDR3 protein. D genes are given only for firm matches. Clone size, where shown, is once, few, many, or a class for clones that have expanded.

j_gene: TRBJ2-1
abundance: many
v_gene: TRBV7-6
d_gene: TRBD2
CDR3nt: TGTGCCAGCAGCTACCAGACTAGCGGGGGGGACAATGAGCAGTTCTTC
CDR3aa: CASSYQTSGGDNEQFF

j_gene: TRBJ2-1
abundance: many
v_gene: TRBV12-3/TRBV12-4
d_gene: TRBD2
CDR3nt: TGTGCCAGCAGTCGCGGCGCTAGCGGGGCGAATGAGCAGTTCTTC
CDR3aa: CASSRGASGANEQFF

j_gene: TRBJ1-1
abundance: -
v_gene: TRBV2
d_gene: -
CDR3nt: TGTGCCAGCATGGGACCCCTAGGACAGCCCAGGTTGGCTTTCTTT
CDR3aa: CASMGPLGQPRLAFF

j_gene: TRBJ2-1
abundance: many
v_gene: TRBV7-2
d_gene: TRBD2
CDR3nt: TGTGCCAGCAGCTTAAACGGGGGGGCCCGGAATGAGCAGTTCTTC
CDR3aa: CASSLNGGARNEQFF

j_gene: TRBJ1-2
abundance: -
v_gene: TRBV20-1
d_gene: -
CDR3nt: TGCAGTGCTAGAGATCAGCCAGGGGCTTATGGCTACACCTTC
CDR3aa: CSARDQPGAYGYTF

j_gene: TRBJ2-1
abundance: many
v_gene: TRBV7-3
d_gene: -
CDR3nt: TGTGCCAGCAGCCTGGGGGCCTCTGGTGAGCAGTTCTTC
CDR3aa: CASSLGASGEQFF

j_gene: TRBJ2-7
abundance: -
v_gene: TRBV6-1
d_gene: TRBD1
CDR3nt: TGTGCCAGCAGTGTCCTCGGGACAGACTTCTACGAGCAGTACTTC
CDR3aa: CASSVLGTDFYEQYF

j_gene: TRBJ1-1
abundance: many
v_gene: TRBV15
d_gene: -
CDR3nt: TGTGCCACCCGTAAGAGGGGGAACACTGAAGCTTTCTTT
CDR3aa: CATRKRGNTEAFF

j_gene: TRBJ1-3
abundance: -
v_gene: TRBV28
d_gene: -
CDR3nt: TGTGCCAGCAGCCTATACAGAATCTCTGGAAACACCATGTATTTT
CDR3aa: CASSLYRISGNTMYF

j_gene: TRBJ2-7
abundance: -
v_gene: TRBV5-1
d_gene: TRBD1
CDR3nt: TGCGCCAGCAGCTGGACAGGGGGTTTAAGTGACGAGCAGTACTTC
CDR3aa: CASSWTGGLSDEQYF

j_gene: TRBJ2-3
abundance: few
v_gene: TRBV4-1
d_gene: -
CDR3nt: TGCGCCAGCAGCCAAGATGGTCCATTTGACGATACGCAGTATTTT
CDR3aa: CASSQDGPFDDTQYF

j_gene: TRBJ1-2
abundance: many
v_gene: TRBV12-3/TRBV12-4
d_gene: TRBD1
CDR3nt: TGTGCCAGCACCCGGACAGGGGACTATGGCTACACCTTC
CDR3aa: CASTRTGDYGYTF

j_gene: TRBJ1-1
abundance: many
v_gene: TRBV12-3/TRBV12-4
d_gene: -
CDR3nt: TGTGCCAGCAGCCTTAGGCGTTGGAACACTGAAGCTTTCTTT
CDR3aa: CASSLRRWNTEAFF

j_gene: TRBJ2-1
abundance: many
v_gene: TRBV7-9
d_gene: -
CDR3nt: TGTGCCAGCAGCGACAGTTCCTACAATGAGCAGTTCTTC
CDR3aa: CASSDSSYNEQFF

j_gene: TRBJ1-2
abundance: few
v_gene: TRBV3-1
d_gene: TRBD1
CDR3nt: TGTGCCAGCAGCCGGGGACAGGCTCCCTATGGCTACACCTTC
CDR3aa: CASSRGQAPYGYTF

j_gene: TRBJ2-3
abundance: -
v_gene: TRBV15
d_gene: TRBD2
CDR3nt: TGTGCCACCAGTTTACCTGGCGGGGGAATCACAGATACGCAGTATTTT
CDR3aa: CATSLPGGGITDTQYF

j_gene: TRBJ2-7
abundance: many
v_gene: TRBV7-2
d_gene: -
CDR3nt: TGTGCCAGCAGCTTAAGCGGGTCCTCCTACGAGCAGTACTTC
CDR3aa: CASSLSGSSYEQYF

j_gene: TRBJ2-1
abundance: once
v_gene: TRBV29-1
d_gene: TRBD1
CDR3nt: TGCAGCGTTAGGACCGGGACAGGGTACAATGAGCAGTTCTTC
CDR3aa: CSVRTGTGYNEQFF

j_gene: TRBJ1-1
abundance: -
v_gene: TRBV5-6
d_gene: -
CDR3nt: TGTGCCAGCAGCTTGGGAGCGAGGATTAAGAACACTGAAGCTTTCTTT
CDR3aa: CASSLGARIKNTEAFF

j_gene: TRBJ2-3
abundance: many
v_gene: TRBV20-1
d_gene: TRBD2
CDR3nt: TGCAGTGCTATGACTAGCGGGGGGTTAGATACGCAGTATTTT
CDR3aa: CSAMTSGGLDTQYF

j_gene: TRBJ2-3
abundance: -
v_gene: TRBV29-1
d_gene: TRBD2
CDR3nt: TGCAGCGTGACCCTTAGCGGGGGGCACACAGATACGCAGTATTTT
CDR3aa: CSVTLSGGHTDTQYF

j_gene: TRBJ1-1
abundance: once
v_gene: TRBV14
d_gene: -
CDR3nt: TGTGCCAGCAGCCCCAGACAGCCACGACAAGGGACTGAAGCTTTCTTT
CDR3aa: CASSPRQPRQGTEAFF

j_gene: TRBJ2-5
abundance: many
v_gene: TRBV7-2
d_gene: TRBD1
CDR3nt: TGTGCCACCAAGGGGGACAGTAAAGAGACCCAGTACTTC
CDR3aa: CATKGDSKETQYF

j_gene: TRBJ2-5
abundance: few
v_gene: TRBV29-1
d_gene: -
CDR3nt: TGCAGCGCTCCGAGGACGGATATGGAGACCCAGTACTTC
CDR3aa: CSAPRTDMETQYF

j_gene: TRBJ1-5
abundance: -
v_gene: TRBV19
d_gene: -
CDR3nt: TGTGCGTCCGCGCAGGCTACATTCGGGAATCAGCCCCAGCATTTT
CDR3aa: CASAQATFGNQPQHF

j_gene: TRBJ1-6
abundance: many
v_gene: TRBV7-9
d_gene: -
CDR3nt: TGTGCCAGCAGCATTCACCGGGACACCAATTCACCCCTCCACTTT
CDR3aa: CASSIHRDTNSPLHF

j_gene: TRBJ1-1
abundance: many
v_gene: TRBV7-9
d_gene: -
CDR3nt: TGTGCCAGCAGCTTGACAGGACTCCCGGGCACTGAAGCTTTCTTT
CDR3aa: CASSLTGLPGTEAFF

j_gene: TRBJ2-1
abundance: -
v_gene: TRBV7-2
d_gene: TRBD2
CDR3nt: TGTGCCAGCAGCTTAGTACTAGCGGGGAATCCTTCCTACAATGAGCAGTTCTTC
CDR3aa: CASSLVLAGNPSYNEQFF

j_gene: TRBJ1-1
abundance: many
v_gene: TRBV7-3
d_gene: TRBD1
CDR3nt: TGTGCCAGCAGATCCACCCTACAGGGGAGCACTGAAGCTTTCTTT
CDR3aa: CASRSTLQGSTEAFF

j_gene: TRBJ2-3
abundance: -
v_gene: TRBV4-3
d_gene: -
CDR3nt: TGCGCCAGCAGCCACGGGGATACGCAGTATTTT
CDR3aa: CASSHGDTQYF

j_gene: TRBJ2-7
abundance: few
v_gene: TRBV2
d_gene: TRBD1
CDR3nt: TGTGCCAGCGCCAGGACAGGATTATCCTACGAGCAGTACTTC
CDR3aa: CASARTGLSYEQYF

j_gene: TRBJ2-1
abundance: few
v_gene: TRBV29-1
d_gene: -
CDR3nt: TGCAGCGTTGCCCGCGGCAATGAGCAGTTCTTC
CDR3aa: CSVARGNEQFF

j_gene: TRBJ2-4
abundance: many
v_gene: TRBV5-6
d_gene: -
CDR3nt: TGTGCCAGCAGCGGGGGGCGGGGAGACATTCAGTACTTC
CDR3aa: CASSGGRGDIQYF

j_gene: TRBJ2-2
abundance: many
v_gene: TRBV6-6
d_gene: -
CDR3nt: TGTGCCAGCAGCCCTCTCCAGGTTAGGTTTCACACGAACACCGGGGAGCTGTTTTTT
CDR3aa: CASSPLQVRFHTNTGELFF

j_gene: TRBJ2-3
abundance: many
v_gene: TRBV7-2
d_gene: TRBD2
CDR3nt: TGTGCCAGCAGCTTCGGGGGGGCGGGCACAGATACGCAGTATTTT
CDR3aa: CASSFGGAGTDTQYF

j_gene: TRBJ2-7
abundance: many
v_gene: TRBV7-2
d_gene: -
CDR3nt: TGTGCCAGCAGCTTAGTAGGGGGGGAAGGGGAGCAGTACTTC
CDR3aa: CASSLVGGEGEQYF

j_gene: TRBJ2-3
abundance: -
v_gene: TRBV29-1
d_gene: TRBD2
CDR3nt: TGCAGCGTAGAGCGGGGCGGCACAGATACGCAGTATTTT
CDR3aa: CSVERGGTDTQYF

j_gene: TRBJ2-7
abundance: -
v_gene: TRBV27
d_gene: TRBD1
CDR3nt: TGTGCCAGCAGTCCTACGACAGGGCGGGAGCAGTACTTC
CDR3aa: CASSPTTGREQYF

j_gene: TRBJ1-4
abundance: -
v_gene: TRBV7-2
d_gene: TRBD1
CDR3nt: TGTGCCAGCAGCTCAGGGGGGCGCGTTGATGAAAAACTGTTTTTT
CDR3aa: CASSSGGRVDEKLFF

j_gene: TRBJ1-2
abundance: -
v_gene: TRBV2
d_gene: -
CDR3nt: TGTGCCAGCAGCCCGGGACAACTTGTCCGCGGCTATGGCTACACCTTC
CDR3aa: CASSPGQLVRGYGYTF

j_gene: TRBJ1-3
abundance: many
v_gene: TRBV7-2
d_gene: -
CDR3nt: TGTGCCAGCAGCCGAAGTTCTGGAAACACCATATATTTT
CDR3aa: CASSRSSGNTIYF

j_gene: TRBJ2-7
abundance: many
v_gene: TRBV7-8
d_gene: TRBD1
CDR3nt: TGTGCCAGCAGGAAAGGCCCGGGACAGGCGACCTACGAGCAGTACTTC
CDR3aa: CASRKGPGQATYEQYF

j_gene: TRBJ2-3
abundance: few
v_gene: TRBV29-1
d_gene: TRBD2
CDR3nt: TGCAGCGCACTAGCGGGGGCGACAGATACGCAGTATTTT
CDR3aa: CSALAGATDTQYF